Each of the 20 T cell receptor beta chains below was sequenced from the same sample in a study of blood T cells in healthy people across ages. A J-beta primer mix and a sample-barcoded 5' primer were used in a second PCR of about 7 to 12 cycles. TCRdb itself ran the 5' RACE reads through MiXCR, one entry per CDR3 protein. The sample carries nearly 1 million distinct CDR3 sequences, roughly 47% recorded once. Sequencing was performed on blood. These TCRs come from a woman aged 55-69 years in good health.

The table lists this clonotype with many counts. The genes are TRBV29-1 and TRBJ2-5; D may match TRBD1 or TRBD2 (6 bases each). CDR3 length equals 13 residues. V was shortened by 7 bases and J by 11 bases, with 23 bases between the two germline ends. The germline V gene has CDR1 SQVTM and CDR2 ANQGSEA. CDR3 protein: CSARFKGGRVQYF. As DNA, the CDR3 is TGCAGCGCTCGCTTCAAGGGGGGAAGGGTGCAGTACTTC.

The CDR3 spells CASSRFATVNASYEQYF. For the CDR3, the DNA is TGTGCCAGCAGTCGCTTCGCTACGGTCAACGCCTCCTACGAGCAGTACTTC. This chain connects TRBV28 to TRBJ2-7; D is unclear. This CDR3 spans 17 amino acids. V gave up 5 bases and J gave up 0 bases, with 20 bases separating them. Germline V gene data show CDR1 as MDHEN and CDR2 as SYDVKM.

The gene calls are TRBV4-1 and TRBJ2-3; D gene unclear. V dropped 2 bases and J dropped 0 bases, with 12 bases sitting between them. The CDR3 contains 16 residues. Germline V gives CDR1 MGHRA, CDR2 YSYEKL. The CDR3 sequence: CASSQRALMSTDTQYF. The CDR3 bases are TGCGCCAGCAGCCAAAGGGCCTTGATGAGCACAGATACGCAGTATTTT.

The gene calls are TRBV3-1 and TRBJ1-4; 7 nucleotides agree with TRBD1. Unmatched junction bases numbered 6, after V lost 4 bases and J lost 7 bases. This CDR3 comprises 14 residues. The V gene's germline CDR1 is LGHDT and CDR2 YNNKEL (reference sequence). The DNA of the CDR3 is TGTGCCAGCAGCCTACAGGGGAAAGGTGAAAAACTGTTTTTT. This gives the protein CASSLQGKGEKLFF.

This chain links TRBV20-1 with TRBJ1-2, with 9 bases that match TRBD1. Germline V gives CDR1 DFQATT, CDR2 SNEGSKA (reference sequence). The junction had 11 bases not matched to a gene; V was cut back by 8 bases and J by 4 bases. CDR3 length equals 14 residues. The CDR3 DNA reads TGCAGTTTTTCTCCGGGACAGGGAGGCTATGGCTACACCTTC. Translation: CSFSPGQGGYGYTF.

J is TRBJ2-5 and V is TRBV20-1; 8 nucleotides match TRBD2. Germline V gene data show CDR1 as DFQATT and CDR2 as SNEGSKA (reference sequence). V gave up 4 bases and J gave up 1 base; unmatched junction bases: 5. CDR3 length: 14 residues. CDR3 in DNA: TGCAGTGCTACTAGCGGGTCCCCCCAAGAGACCCAGTACTTC. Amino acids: CSATSGSPQETQYF.

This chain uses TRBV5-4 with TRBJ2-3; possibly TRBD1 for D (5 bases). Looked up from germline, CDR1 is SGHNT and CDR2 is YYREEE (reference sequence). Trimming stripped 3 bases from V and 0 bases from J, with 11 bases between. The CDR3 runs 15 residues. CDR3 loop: CASSSQGHSTDTQYF. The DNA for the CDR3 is TGTGCCAGCAGCTCCCAAGGACACAGCACAGATACGCAGTATTTT.

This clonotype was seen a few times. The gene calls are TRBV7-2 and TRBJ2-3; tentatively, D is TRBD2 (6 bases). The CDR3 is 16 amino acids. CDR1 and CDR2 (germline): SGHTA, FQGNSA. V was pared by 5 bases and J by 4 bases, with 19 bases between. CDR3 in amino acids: CASSRAGPTIADTQYF. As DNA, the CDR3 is TGTGCCAGCAGCCGAGCGGGCCCAACAATAGCAGATACGCAGTATTTT.

In nucleotides, the CDR3 is TGCAGCGTTAGAGGGGAACGTTCCTTCGATACGCAGTATTTT. It is translated as CSVRGERSFDTQYF. The chain carries TRBV29-1 and TRBJ2-3, with D possibly called TRBD1 or TRBD2 (5 bases each). Germline V CDR1 and CDR2: SQVTM, ANQGSEA. V was trimmed by 5 bases and J by 6 bases, leaving 18 bases between them. The CDR3 extends over 14 amino acids.

This CDR3 reads CAWSSGTATAYNEQFF. CDR3 coding DNA: TGTGCCTGGAGTAGTGGGACGGCTACCGCTTACAATGAGCAGTTCTTC. The gene calls are TRBV30 and TRBJ2-1; perhaps D is TRBD1 or TRBD2 (5 bases each). This CDR3 contains 16 residues. Germline V CDR1 and CDR2: GTSNPN, SVGIG (reference sequence). Trimming took 2 bases from V and 4 from J, leaving 18 bases between them.

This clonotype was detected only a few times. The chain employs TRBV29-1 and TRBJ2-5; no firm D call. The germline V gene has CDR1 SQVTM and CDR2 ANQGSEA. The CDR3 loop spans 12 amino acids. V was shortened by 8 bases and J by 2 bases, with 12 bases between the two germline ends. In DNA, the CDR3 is TGCAGCTTCGCGGTGGGACAAGAGACCCAGTACTTC. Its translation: CSFAVGQETQYF.

CDR3 in DNA: TGCAGTGTAGCGGATATAGGCAAAAACATTCAGTACTTC. Translation gives CSVADIGKNIQYF. The V call is TRBV20-1, the J call TRBJ2-4, with a tentative D call TRBD2 (6 bases). Trimming removed 7 bases from V and 3 bases from J, with 13 bases in between. Per the germline V gene, CDR1 is DFQATT and CDR2 is SNEGSKA (reference sequence). CDR3 length: 13 residues.

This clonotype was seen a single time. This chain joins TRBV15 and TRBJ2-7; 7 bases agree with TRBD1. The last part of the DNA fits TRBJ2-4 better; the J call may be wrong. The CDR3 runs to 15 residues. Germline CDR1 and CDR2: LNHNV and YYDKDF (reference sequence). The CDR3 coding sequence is TGTGCCACCAGCAGAGATCGGGCAGGGGGAAACATTCAGTACTTC. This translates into CATSRDRAGGNIQYF.

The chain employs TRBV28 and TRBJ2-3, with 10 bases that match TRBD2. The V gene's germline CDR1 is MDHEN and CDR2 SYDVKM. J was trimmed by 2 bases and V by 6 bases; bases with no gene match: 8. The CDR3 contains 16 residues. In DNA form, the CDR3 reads TGTGCCAGCAGGGATACTAGCGGGAAACACACAGATACGCAGTATTTT. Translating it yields CASRDTSGKHTDTQYF.

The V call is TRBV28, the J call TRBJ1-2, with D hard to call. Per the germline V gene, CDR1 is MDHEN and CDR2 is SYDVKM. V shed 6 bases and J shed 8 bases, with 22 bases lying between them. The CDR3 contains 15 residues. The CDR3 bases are TGTGCCAGCAGAGCAAGGCCCGGGCAGACGGAAGGCTACACCTTC. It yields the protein CASRARPGQTEGYTF.

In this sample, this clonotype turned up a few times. This CDR3 is CASSWAGEGQPQHF. The CDR3 nucleotides are TGTGCCAGCAGCTGGGCCGGGGAGGGACAGCCCCAGCATTTT. This rearrangement joins TRBV7-8 to TRBJ1-5; D ambiguous. Germline V gene data show CDR1 as SGHVS and CDR2 as FQNEAQ. This CDR3 is built from 14 residues. The V end lost 4 bases, the J end lost 7 bases, and 14 bases lay between the germline ends. Filled out from reference TRBV7-8 and TRBJ1-5, the complete variable domain reads GAGVSQSPRYKVAKRGQDVALRCDPISGHVSLFWYQQALGQGPEFLTYFQNEAQLDKSGLPSDRFFAERPEGSVSTLKIQRTQQEDSAVYLCASSWAGEGQPQHFGDGTRLSIL.

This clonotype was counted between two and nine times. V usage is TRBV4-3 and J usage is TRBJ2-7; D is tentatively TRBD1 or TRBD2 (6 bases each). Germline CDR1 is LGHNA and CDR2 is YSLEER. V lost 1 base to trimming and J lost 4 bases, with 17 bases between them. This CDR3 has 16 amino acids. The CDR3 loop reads CASSQGGAGTGYEQYF. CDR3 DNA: TGCGCCAGCAGCCAAGGGGGGGCCGGGACTGGATACGAGCAGTACTTC.

CDR3 region: CASSPLSGGVSDTQYF. In DNA form, the CDR3 reads TGTGCCAGCAGTCCCCTATCGGGGGGCGTGTCAGATACGCAGTATTTT. The chain uses TRBV27 and TRBJ2-3; TRBD2 might be the D (7 bases). Trimming left V 5 bases short and J 4 bases short, with 19 bases between. Per germline, CDR1 MNHEY and CDR2 SMNVEV (reference sequence). The CDR3 totals 16 residues.

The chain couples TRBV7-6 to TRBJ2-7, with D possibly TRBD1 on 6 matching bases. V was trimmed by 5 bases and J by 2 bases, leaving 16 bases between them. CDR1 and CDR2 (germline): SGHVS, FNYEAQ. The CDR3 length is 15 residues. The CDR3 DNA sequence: TGTGCCAGCAGCCCCCGACAGGCGTTAACCTACGAGCAGTACTTC. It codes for CASSPRQALTYEQYF.

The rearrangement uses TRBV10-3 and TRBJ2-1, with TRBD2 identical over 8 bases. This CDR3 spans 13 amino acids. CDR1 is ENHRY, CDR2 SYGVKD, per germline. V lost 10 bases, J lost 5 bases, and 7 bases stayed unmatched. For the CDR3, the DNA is TGTGCCAACGCGGGACTAGTGAACAATGAGCAGTTCTTC. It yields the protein CANAGLVNNEQFF.